The entry below gives a single T cell receptor (beta chain) sequence along with its context. The antigen is unknown. The record originates from a study of cytomegalovirus exposure and HLA in healthy donors. Background on the study: Counted in an early data release were approximately 85 million unique TCRs from HLA-typed donors. Study-level results: It was taken for granted in presence/absence analyses that sequencing depth across donors was roughly uniform.

The primer mix had 60 Vbeta and 13 Jbeta primers. Only in-frame clones appear in the TCRdb table, and some are missing; sequencing was by immunoSEQ multiplex PCR. The data contain 150,000 or so clones, around 66% of them seen just once; the ten biggest clones take up 2.5% to 3.5%. V lost 4 bases and J lost 0; bases outside the gene matches: 14. The CDR3 is 19 amino acids. Germline values: CDR1 SNHLY, CDR2 FYNNEI. There were likely unrecorded immune exposures, though donors were nominally healthy when sampled. The receptor was isolated from a woman aged 25 to 45 in good health and CMV-seropositive. Sequenced sample: PBMCs. The V and J genes are TRBV2 and TRBJ2-1, with 8 bases aligning to TRBD1. In DNA form, the CDR3 reads TGTGCCAGCAGTGGGAGTGCAGGGGGCAATCTACGCTCCTACAATGAGCAGTTCTTC. Protein product: CASSGSAGGNLRSYNEQFF.